Given below is one T cell receptor beta chain in context. These data originate in a study of cytomegalovirus exposure and HLA in healthy donors. Vbeta (60) and Jbeta (13) primers were used in the PCR. Libraries were prepared by immunoSEQ multiplex PCR; TCRdb keeps only in-frame clonotypes and omits some of them. Of 95,000 to 100,000 clones in the sample, 60% to 85% were seen once. Though nominally healthy at sampling, donors likely had unrecorded immune exposures. This CDR3 comprises 14 residues. V gave up 5 bases and J gave up 5 bases; unmatched junction bases: 5. Germline V gives CDR1 LGHNA, CDR2 YSLEER.

This sequence joins TRBV4-3 and TRBJ2-1; the match to TRBD2 covers 8 bases. The sample taken for sequencing was PBMCs. The receptor was isolated from a man aged 50 to 60 in good health and CMV-seronegative. The CDR3: CASSETSEHNEQFF. In DNA form, the CDR3 reads TGCGCCAGCAGCGAGACTAGCGAACACAATGAGCAGTTCTTC.